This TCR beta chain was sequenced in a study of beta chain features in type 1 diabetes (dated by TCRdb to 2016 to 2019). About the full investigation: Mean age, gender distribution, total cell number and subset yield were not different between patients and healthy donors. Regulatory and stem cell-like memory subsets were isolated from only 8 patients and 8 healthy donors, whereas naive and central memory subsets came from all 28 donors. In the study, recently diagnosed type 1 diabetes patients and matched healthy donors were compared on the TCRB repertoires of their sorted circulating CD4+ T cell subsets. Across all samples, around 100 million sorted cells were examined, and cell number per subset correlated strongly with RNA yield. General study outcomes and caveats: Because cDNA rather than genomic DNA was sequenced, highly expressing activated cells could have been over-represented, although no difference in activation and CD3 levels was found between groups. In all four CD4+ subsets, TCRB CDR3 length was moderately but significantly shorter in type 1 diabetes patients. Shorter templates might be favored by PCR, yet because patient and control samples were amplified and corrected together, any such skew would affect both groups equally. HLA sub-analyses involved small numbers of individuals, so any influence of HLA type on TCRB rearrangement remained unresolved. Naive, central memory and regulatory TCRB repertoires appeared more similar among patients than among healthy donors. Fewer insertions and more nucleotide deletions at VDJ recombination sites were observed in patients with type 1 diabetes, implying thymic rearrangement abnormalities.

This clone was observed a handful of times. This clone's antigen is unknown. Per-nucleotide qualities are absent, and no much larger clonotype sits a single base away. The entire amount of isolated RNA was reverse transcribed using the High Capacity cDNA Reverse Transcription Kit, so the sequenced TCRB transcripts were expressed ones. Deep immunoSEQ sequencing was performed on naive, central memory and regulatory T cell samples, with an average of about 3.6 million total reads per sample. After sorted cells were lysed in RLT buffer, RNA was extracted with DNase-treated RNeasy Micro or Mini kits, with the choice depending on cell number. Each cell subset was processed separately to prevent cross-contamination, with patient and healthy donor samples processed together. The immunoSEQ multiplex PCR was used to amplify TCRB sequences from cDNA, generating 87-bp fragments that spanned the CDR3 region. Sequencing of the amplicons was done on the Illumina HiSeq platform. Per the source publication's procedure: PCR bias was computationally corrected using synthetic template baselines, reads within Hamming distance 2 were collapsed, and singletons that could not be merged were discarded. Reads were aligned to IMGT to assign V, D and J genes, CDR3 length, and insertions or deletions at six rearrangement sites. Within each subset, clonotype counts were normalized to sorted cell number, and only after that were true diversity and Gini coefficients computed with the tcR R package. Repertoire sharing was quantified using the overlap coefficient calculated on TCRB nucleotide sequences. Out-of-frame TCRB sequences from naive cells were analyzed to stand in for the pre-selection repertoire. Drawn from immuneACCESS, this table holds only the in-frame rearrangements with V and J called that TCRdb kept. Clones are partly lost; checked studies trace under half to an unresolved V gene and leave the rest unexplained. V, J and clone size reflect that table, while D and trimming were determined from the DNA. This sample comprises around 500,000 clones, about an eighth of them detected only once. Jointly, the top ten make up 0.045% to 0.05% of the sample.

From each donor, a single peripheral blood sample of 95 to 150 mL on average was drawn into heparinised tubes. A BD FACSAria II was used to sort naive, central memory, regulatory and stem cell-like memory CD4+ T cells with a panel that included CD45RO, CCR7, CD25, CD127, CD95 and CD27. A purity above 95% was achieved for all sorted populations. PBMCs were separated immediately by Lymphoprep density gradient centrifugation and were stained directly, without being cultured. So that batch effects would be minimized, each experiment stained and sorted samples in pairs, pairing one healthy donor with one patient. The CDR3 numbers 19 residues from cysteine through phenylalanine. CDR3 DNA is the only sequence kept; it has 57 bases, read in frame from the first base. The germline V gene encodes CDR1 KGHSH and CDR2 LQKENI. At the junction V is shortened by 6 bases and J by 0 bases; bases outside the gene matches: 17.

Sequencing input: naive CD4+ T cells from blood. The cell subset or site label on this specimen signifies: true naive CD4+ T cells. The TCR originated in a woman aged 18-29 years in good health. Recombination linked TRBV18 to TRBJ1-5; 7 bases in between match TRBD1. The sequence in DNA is TGTGCCAGCTCTCGTTATCCTCTCTCCGGGACAGATAGCAATCAGCCCCAGCATTTT. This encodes CASSRYPLSGTDSNQPQHF.